The rows below give T cell receptor beta chains drawn from one sample of a study of blood T cells in healthy people across ages. One entry per CDR3 protein results from TCRdb running MiXCR on the 5' RACE reads. Of over 750,000 distinct CDR3 sequences listed, about 25% were seen once; the top ten hold 8% to 10%. The data also belong to a second study, concerning T cells of mothers and their children.

Sequencing used blood. Source of these receptors: a boy between 5 and 17 years old in good health. CDR3s include the opening cysteine and the closing phenylalanine or tryptophan. D genes are given only for firm matches. Only some rows state a clone size, as once, few, many or a class for expanded clones.

clone size	V gene	J gene	D gene	CDR3 protein	CDR3 DNA
few	TRBV28	TRBJ1-4	-	CASSLYGIGEKLFF	TGTGCCAGCAGTTTATACGGGATTGGGGAAAAACTGTTTTTT
-	TRBV27	TRBJ1-5	TRBD1	CASSPLGTGDNQPQHF	TGTGCCAGCAGTCCGTTAGGGACAGGTGATAATCAGCCCCAGCATTTT
-	TRBV28	TRBJ2-5	TRBD2	CASTFLHGREIETQYF	TGTGCCAGCACTTTCCTTCATGGGCGGGAGATCGAGACCCAGTACTTC
-	TRBV7-2	TRBJ2-7	-	CASSLEQGTYEQYF	TGCGCCAGCAGCTTGGAACAGGGCACCTACGAGCAGTACTTC
once	TRBV20-1	TRBJ1-2	-	CSARVGYGYTF	TGCAGTGCTAGGGTGGGCTATGGCTACACCTTC
few	TRBV12-3/TRBV12-4	TRBJ1-1	TRBD1	CASSPQDRGSTEAFF	TGTGCCAGCAGTCCCCAGGACAGGGGGAGCACTGAAGCTTTCTTT
few	TRBV20-1	TRBJ1-1	-	CSARDVGTEAFF	TGCAGTGCTAGAGATGTGGGGACTGAAGCTTTCTTT
-	TRBV6-1	TRBJ1-4	-	CASSEWGGMESEKLLF	TGTGCCAGCAGTGAATGGGGGGGAATGGAGAGTGAAAAACTGCTTTTT
-	TRBV7-2	TRBJ2-1	TRBD2	CASSLDVAGGGEQFF	TGTGCCAGCAGCTTAGATGTAGCGGGGGGAGGGGAGCAGTTCTTC
-	TRBV2	TRBJ2-4	-	CASSEAGVGRVIQYF	TGTGCCAGCAGTGAGGCAGGGGTCGGCCGGGTCATTCAGTACTTC
-	TRBV29-1	TRBJ2-3	TRBD1	CSVDPLNDPDRGADTQYF	TGCAGCGTTGACCCCCTTAATGATCCAGACAGGGGTGCAGATACGCAGTATTTT
-	TRBV29-1	TRBJ1-2	-	CSTGQSGGTNYGYTF	TGCAGCACGGGCCAATCGGGAGGGACTAACTATGGCTACACCTTC
once	TRBV24-1	TRBJ2-3	-	CATSDIQSGSDTQYF	TGTGCCACCAGTGATATCCAGAGCGGATCAGATACGCAGTATTTT
few	TRBV7-3	TRBJ1-1	-	CASSLAVRGEAFF	TGTGCCAGCAGCTTAGCGGTCAGGGGTGAAGCTTTCTTT
-	TRBV7-8	TRBJ2-2	-	CASSARDEITGELFF	TGTGCCAGCAGCGCCCGGGACGAGATTACCGGGGAGCTGTTTTTT
-	TRBV28	TRBJ2-7	-	CASSFSHNSSYEQYF	TGTGCCAGCAGTTTTTCCCATAATTCTTCCTACGAGCAGTACTTC
few	TRBV9	TRBJ2-1	TRBD2	CASSVGLAVYNEQFF	TGTGCCAGCAGTGTGGGGCTAGCGGTATACAATGAGCAGTTCTTC
-	TRBV19	TRBJ2-4	-	CASEQGFGKNIQYF	TGTGCCAGTGAACAGGGTTTTGGCAAAAACATTCAGTACTTC
few	TRBV2	TRBJ1-4	-	CATAGRNEKLFF	TGTGCCACCGCCGGGAGGAATGAAAAACTGTTTTTT
-	TRBV12-3/TRBV12-4	TRBJ1-2	-	CASSPYNNGYTF	TGTGCCAGCAGTCCTTACAACAATGGCTACACCTTC
few	TRBV4-3	TRBJ2-7	-	CASSQDSGTWEYEQYF	TGCGCCAGCAGCCAAGATTCCGGGACATGGGAGTACGAGCAGTACTTC
few	TRBV3-1	TRBJ1-2	-	CASSRLNYGYTF	TGTGCCAGCAGCCGCTTGAACTATGGCTACACCTTC
few	TRBV4-1	TRBJ2-1	-	CASSHQTRNEQFF	TGCGCCAGCAGCCACCAAACTCGCAATGAGCAGTTCTTC
many	TRBV7-3	TRBJ2-3	TRBD2	CASSLIAGGTDTQYF	TGTGCCAGCAGCTTAATAGCGGGGGGCACAGATACGCAGTATTTT
-	TRBV7-2	TRBJ2-1	-	CASSLGSYSYNEQFF	TGTGCCAGCAGCTTAGGTTCCTACTCCTACAATGAGCAGTTCTTC
few	TRBV3-1	TRBJ1-2	-	CASSRRFPRGGYTF	TGTGCCAGCAGCCGCCGGTTCCCACGAGGTGGCTACACCTTC
-	TRBV7-2	TRBJ1-3	-	CASRFGGGNTIYF	TGTGCCAGCCGATTTGGGGGTGGAAACACCATATATTTT
few	TRBV9	TRBJ2-5	-	CASSVAHQETQYF	TGTGCCAGCAGCGTAGCGCACCAAGAGACCCAGTACTTC
few	TRBV20-1	TRBJ1-2	TRBD1	CSARRSGTGALGYTF	TGCAGTGCTAGGAGATCCGGGACAGGGGCACTTGGCTACACCTTC
few	TRBV12-3/TRBV12-4	TRBJ1-1	-	CASSLGDEHFF	TGTGCCAGCAGTTTAGGGGACGAGCATTTCTTT
few	TRBV9	TRBJ2-2	-	CASSVPSTANTGELFF	TGTGCCAGCAGCGTGCCCTCTACGGCGAACACCGGGGAGCTGTTTTTT
few	TRBV4-2	TRBJ1-5	-	CASSQGLGYQPQHF	TGTGCCAGCAGCCAAGGTCTGGGGTATCAGCCCCAGCATTTT
many	TRBV28	TRBJ2-4	-	CASSEGNIQYF	TGTGCCAGCAGTGAGGGAAACATTCAGTACTTC
-	TRBV29-1	TRBJ1-1	TRBD1	CSVRTGRNTEAFF	TGCAGCGTAAGGACAGGGAGGAACACTGAAGCTTTCTTT
-	TRBV6-6	TRBJ1-5	TRBD1	CASSRDRETTAQHF	TGTGCCAGCAGTCGTGACAGGGAGACTACGGCCCAGCATTTT
-	TRBV3-1	TRBJ1-5	-	CASSQDAEPQHF	TGTGCCAGCAGCCAAGACGCGGAGCCCCAGCATTTT
-	TRBV3-1	TRBJ2-1	TRBD1	CASSPLRGGLINEQFF	TGTGCCAGCAGCCCACTTAGAGGGGGCCTAATCAATGAGCAGTTCTTC
-	TRBV10-3	TRBJ1-4	-	CAISARGPNEKLFF	TGTGCCATCAGTGCGCGGGGACCTAATGAAAAACTGTTTTTT
-	TRBV7-2	TRBJ2-3	TRBD2	CASSSSGAHTQYF	TGTGCCAGCAGCTCCAGCGGGGCCCATACGCAGTATTTT
-	TRBV20-1	TRBJ2-3	TRBD2	CSAPPLAAPTDTQYF	TGCAGTGCCCCCCCCCTAGCGGCTCCCACAGATACGCAGTATTTT
-	TRBV6-5	TRBJ1-2	-	CASSYYEGDGYTF	TGTGCCAGCAGTTACTATGAAGGGGATGGCTACACCTTC
-	TRBV20-1	TRBJ1-5	-	CSARGTSGNQPQHF	TGCAGTGCTAGAGGAACGTCTGGAAATCAGCCCCAGCATTTT
-	TRBV9	TRBJ2-5	-	CASSVAGSQETQYF	TGTGCCAGCAGCGTGGCGGGCAGCCAAGAGACCCAGTACTTC
-	TRBV28	TRBJ2-1	-	CASSEMGTYNEQFF	TGTGCCAGCAGCGAAATGGGGACCTACAATGAGCAGTTCTTC
-	TRBV29-1	TRBJ1-2	-	CSVKDSLDGYTF	TGCAGCGTGAAAGACAGCTTAGATGGCTACACCTTC
few	TRBV5-1	TRBJ2-7	TRBD2	CASSLRRTSGNPYEQYF	TGCGCCAGCAGCTTACGGCGGACTAGCGGGAATCCCTACGAGCAGTACTTC
once	TRBV29-1	TRBJ1-2	TRBD1	CSVEELTGGPNGYTF	TGCAGCGTTGAAGAGCTTACAGGGGGCCCTAATGGCTACACCTTC
-	TRBV10-3	TRBJ2-1	-	CATRWDSTSNEQFF	TGTGCCACGCGCTGGGACTCGACGTCCAATGAGCAGTTCTTC
-	TRBV7-2	TRBJ2-4	-	CASSLPTIAKNIRYF	TGTGCCAGCAGCTTACCTACGATAGCCAAAAACATTCGGTACTTC
few	TRBV2	TRBJ2-5	-	CASRAGTLQETQYF	TGTGCCAGCAGGGCCGGGACCTTACAAGAGACCCAGTACTTC
-	TRBV6-1	TRBJ2-5	TRBD1	CASILGQDRETQYF	TGTGCCAGCATCCTGGGACAGGACCGAGAGACCCAGTACTTC
-	TRBV29-1	TRBJ2-5	-	CSVAADGQETQYF	TGCAGCGTTGCCGCGGACGGTCAAGAGACCCAGTACTTC
-	TRBV14	TRBJ2-1	-	CASSQVQGIYNEQFF	TGTGCCAGCAGCCAAGTCCAAGGGATTTACAATGAGCAGTTCTTC
few	TRBV7-2	TRBJ2-1	TRBD1	CASSHEHRGNNEQFF	TGTGCCAGCAGCCATGAGCACAGGGGAAACAATGAGCAGTTCTTC
-	TRBV6-5	TRBJ2-4	-	CASSYGGIQYF	TGTGCCAGCAGTTACGGGGGAATTCAGTACTTC